These 10 T cell receptor beta chains share one sample of origin, sequenced in a study of control samples from healthy donors and cancer patients. Clones were read by immunoSEQ multiplex PCR, and TCRdb kept only the in-frame ones, dropping some. The table has about 98,000 clones, around 80% seen once. The source material was blood. The receptor set was obtained from a man between 60 and 75 years old in good health.

The V gene is TRBV29-1, the J gene TRBJ2-1, with TRBD2 as a possible D gene (5 bases). From germline, CDR1 is SQVTM and CDR2 ANQGSEA. The germline V and J ends were trimmed by 1 base and 8 bases, with 9 bases remaining between them. The length of the CDR3 is 12 residues. The CDR3 DNA reads as TGCAGCGTTGAAGGGACTTCCGATGAGCAGTTCTTC. Its protein product is CSVEGTSDEQFF.

As to this clone: At one end the junction does not follow the germline gene, possibly because of a read error. The chain links TRBV30 to TRBJ1-3; unclear D gene. The length of the CDR3 is 12 residues. Germline-derived CDR1 and CDR2 are GTSNPN and SVGIG (reference sequence). CDR3 nucleotides: TGTGCCGGGAGTGGCTCTGGAAACACCATATATTTT. Its protein product is CAGSGSGNTIYF.

This clone was seen a single time. The V call is TRBV5-1, the J call TRBJ2-3; maybe TRBD1 (5 bases). The germline CDR1 and CDR2 sequences are SGHRS and YFSETQ. The CDR3 is 15 amino acids. V was clipped by 4 bases and J by 2 bases, with 14 bases between them. CDR3 sequence reads: CASSQGRGNTDTQYF. CDR3 coding DNA: TGCGCCAGCAGCCAGGGAAGGGGAAACACAGATACGCAGTATTTT. Based on the CDR3 plus reference TRBV5-1 and TRBJ2-3, the full variable domain is KAGVTQTPRYLIKTRGQQVTLSCSPISGHRSVSWYQQTPGQGLQFLFEYFSETQRNKGNFPGRFSGRQFSNSRSEMNVSTLELGDSALYLCASSQGRGNTDTQYFGPGTRLTVL.

The chain recombines TRBV7-9 with TRBJ2-1; D unclear. V was clipped by 5 bases and J by 2 bases, with 16 bases between them. The CDR3 is 16 amino acids. Germline CDR1 reads SEHNR; CDR2 reads FQNEAQ (reference sequence). Written as DNA, the CDR3 is TGTGCCAGCAGCCCGCAATTGAGCCCGACCTACAATGAGCAGTTCTTC. Translated, it gives CASSPQLSPTYNEQFF.

The chain uses TRBV9 and TRBJ1-1; possibly TRBD1 for D (5 bases). CDR3 size: 13 residues. The germline V and J ends were trimmed by 2 bases and 4 bases, with 9 bases remaining between them. Per germline, CDR1 SGDLS and CDR2 YYNGEE. CDR3 sequence: CASSVGRVTEAFF. The CDR3 DNA follows: TGTGCCAGCAGCGTGGGCAGGGTCACTGAAGCTTTCTTT.

This clone was counted between two and nine times. The V gene is TRBV7-9, the J gene TRBJ1-1; the D is unclear. Trimming took 6 bases from V and 3 from J, leaving 20 bases between them. Germline values: CDR1 SEHNR, CDR2 FQNEAQ (reference sequence). The CDR3 length is 16 residues. CDR3: CASSPKVRQAYTEAFF. In DNA, the CDR3 is TGTGCCAGCAGTCCCAAGGTCCGGCAGGCCTACACTGAAGCTTTCTTT.

The V gene is TRBV7-8, the J gene TRBJ1-4; 9 nucleotides match TRBD1. The V and J ends lost 5 bases and 14 bases, in that order; junction bases with no gene match: 18. Germline-derived CDR1 and CDR2 are SGHVS and FQNEAQ. This CDR3 is 16 amino acids long. CDR3 coding DNA: TGTGCCAGCAGCCTCTACCGAGGGACAGGGAGGGCAGTTCTGTTTTTT. It specifies CASSLYRGTGRAVLFF.

The genes are TRBV9 and TRBJ1-2; D not certain. V was pared by 2 bases and J by 1 base, with 0 bases between. Per the germline V gene, CDR1 is SGDLS and CDR2 is YYNGEE. The CDR3 covers 11 residues. The CDR3, as DNA: TGTGCCAGCAGCGTTAACTATGGCTACACCTTC. This gives the protein CASSVNYGYTF.

This clone showed up just a few times. The chain has TRBV5-1 and TRBJ1-3; D may be TRBD1 (5 bases). Per germline, CDR1 SGHRS and CDR2 YFSETQ. The CDR3 is 17 amino acids. With 4 bases removed from V and 0 bases from J, the gap between germline ends came to 17 bases. CDR3 amino acids: CASSPTSRVTSGNTIYF. The CDR3 nucleotides are TGCGCCAGCAGCCCAACAAGCAGGGTTACCTCTGGAAACACCATATATTTT.

The V gene is TRBV16, the J gene TRBJ1-1, with D unresolved. The ends were cut back, 1 base at V and 3 bases at J, with 6 bases in the middle. The CDR3 is 13 amino acids. Germline V gene data show CDR1 as KGHSY and CDR2 as FQNENV. This chain's CDR3 is CASSQFGDTEAFF. The CDR3 region has the DNA TGTGCCAGCAGCCAATTTGGCGACACTGAAGCTTTCTTT.